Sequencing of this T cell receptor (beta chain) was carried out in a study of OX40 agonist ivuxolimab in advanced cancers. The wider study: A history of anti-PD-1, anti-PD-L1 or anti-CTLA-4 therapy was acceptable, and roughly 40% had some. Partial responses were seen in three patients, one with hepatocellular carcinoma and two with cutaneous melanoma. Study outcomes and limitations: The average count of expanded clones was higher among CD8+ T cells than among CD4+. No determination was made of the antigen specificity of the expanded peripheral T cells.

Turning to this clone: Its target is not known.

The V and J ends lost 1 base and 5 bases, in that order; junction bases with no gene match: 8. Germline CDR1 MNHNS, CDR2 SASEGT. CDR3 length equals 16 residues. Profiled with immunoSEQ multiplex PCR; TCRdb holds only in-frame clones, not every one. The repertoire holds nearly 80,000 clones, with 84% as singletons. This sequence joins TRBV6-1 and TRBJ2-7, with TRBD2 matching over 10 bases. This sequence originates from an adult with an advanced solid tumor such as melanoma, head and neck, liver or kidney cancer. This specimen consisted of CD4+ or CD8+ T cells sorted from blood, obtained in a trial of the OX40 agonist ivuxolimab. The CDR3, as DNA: TGTGCCAGCAGTGAAGAACTAGCGGGACGGGTACACGAGCAGTACTTC. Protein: CASSEELAGRVHEQYF.